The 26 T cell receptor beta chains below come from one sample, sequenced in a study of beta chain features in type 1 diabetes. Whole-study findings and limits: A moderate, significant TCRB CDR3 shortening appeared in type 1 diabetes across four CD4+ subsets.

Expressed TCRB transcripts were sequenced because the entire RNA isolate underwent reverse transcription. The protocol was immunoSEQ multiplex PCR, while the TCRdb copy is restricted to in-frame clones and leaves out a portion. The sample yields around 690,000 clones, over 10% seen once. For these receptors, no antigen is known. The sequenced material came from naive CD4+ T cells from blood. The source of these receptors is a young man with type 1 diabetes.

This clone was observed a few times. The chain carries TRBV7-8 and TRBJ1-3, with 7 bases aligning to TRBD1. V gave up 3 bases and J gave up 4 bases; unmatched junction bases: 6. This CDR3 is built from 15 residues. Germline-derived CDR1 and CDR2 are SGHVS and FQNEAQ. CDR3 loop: CASSFDGTAGNTIYF. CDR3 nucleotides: TGTGCCAGCAGCTTTGACGGGACAGCAGGAAACACCATATATTTT.

CDR3 amino acids: CAIRRGDTEAFF. The CDR3 region has the DNA TGTGCCATCAGGAGGGGAGACACTGAAGCTTTCTTT. V usage is TRBV10-3 and J usage is TRBJ1-1; tentatively, D is TRBD1 (5 bases). The germline V and J ends were trimmed by 6 bases and 3 bases, with 8 bases remaining between them. From germline, CDR1 is ENHRY and CDR2 SYGVKD. This CDR3 is built from 12 residues.

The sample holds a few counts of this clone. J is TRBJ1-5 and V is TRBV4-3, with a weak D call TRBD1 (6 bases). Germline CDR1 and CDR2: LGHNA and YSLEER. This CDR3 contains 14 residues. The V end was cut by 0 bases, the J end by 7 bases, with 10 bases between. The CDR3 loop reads CASSQDQGIQPQHF. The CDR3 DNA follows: TGCGCCAGCAGCCAAGATCAGGGGATCCAGCCCCAGCATTTT.

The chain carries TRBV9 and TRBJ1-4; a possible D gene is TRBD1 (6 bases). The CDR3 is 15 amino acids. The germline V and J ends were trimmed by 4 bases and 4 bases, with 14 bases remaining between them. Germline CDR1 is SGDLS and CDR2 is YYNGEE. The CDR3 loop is CASSTQTGINEKLFF. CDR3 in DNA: TGTGCCAGCAGCACCCAAACAGGGATTAATGAAAAACTGTTTTTT.

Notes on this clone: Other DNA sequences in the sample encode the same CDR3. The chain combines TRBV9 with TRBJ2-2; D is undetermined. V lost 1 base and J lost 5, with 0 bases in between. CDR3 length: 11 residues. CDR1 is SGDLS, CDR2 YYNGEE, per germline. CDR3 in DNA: TGTGCCAGCAGCGTAACCGGGGAGCTGTTTTTT. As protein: CASSVTGELFF. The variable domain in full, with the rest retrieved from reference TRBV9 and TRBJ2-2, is DSGVTQTPKHLITATGQRVTLRCSPRSGDLSVYWYQQSLDQGLQFLIQYYNGEERAKGNILERFSAQQFPDLHSELNLSSLELGDSALYFCASSVTGELFFGEGSRLTVL.

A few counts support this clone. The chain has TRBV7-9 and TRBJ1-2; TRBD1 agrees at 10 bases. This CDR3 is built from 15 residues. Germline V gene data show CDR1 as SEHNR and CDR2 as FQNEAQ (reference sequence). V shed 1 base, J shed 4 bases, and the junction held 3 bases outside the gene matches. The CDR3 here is CASSLGQGAVYGYTF. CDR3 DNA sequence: TGTGCCAGCAGCTTAGGACAGGGGGCTGTCTATGGCTACACCTTC.

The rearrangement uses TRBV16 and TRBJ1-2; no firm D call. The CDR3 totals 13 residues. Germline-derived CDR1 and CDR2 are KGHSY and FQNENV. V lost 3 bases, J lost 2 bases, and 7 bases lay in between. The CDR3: CASSHGVNYGYTF. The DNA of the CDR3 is TGTGCCAGCAGCCACGGGGTGAACTATGGCTACACCTTC.

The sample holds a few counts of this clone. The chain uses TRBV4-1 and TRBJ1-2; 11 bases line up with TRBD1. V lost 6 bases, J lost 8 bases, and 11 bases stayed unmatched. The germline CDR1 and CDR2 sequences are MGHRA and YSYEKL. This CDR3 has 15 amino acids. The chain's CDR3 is CASSPGQGVDGGYTF. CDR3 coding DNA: TGCGCCAGCAGTCCGGGACAGGGGGTCGATGGAGGCTACACCTTC.

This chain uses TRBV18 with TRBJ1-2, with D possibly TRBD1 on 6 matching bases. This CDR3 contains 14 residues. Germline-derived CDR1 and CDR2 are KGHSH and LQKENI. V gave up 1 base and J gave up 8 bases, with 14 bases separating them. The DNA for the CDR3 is TGTGCCAGCTCACCACGGGGGCAGGACTGGGGCTACACCTTC. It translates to CASSPRGQDWGYTF.

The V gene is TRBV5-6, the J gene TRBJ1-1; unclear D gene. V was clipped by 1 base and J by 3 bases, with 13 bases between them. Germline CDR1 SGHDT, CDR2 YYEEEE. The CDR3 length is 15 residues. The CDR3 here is CASSLRALRDTEAFF. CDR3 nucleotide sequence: TGTGCCAGCAGCTTGAGGGCCCTAAGGGACACTGAAGCTTTCTTT.

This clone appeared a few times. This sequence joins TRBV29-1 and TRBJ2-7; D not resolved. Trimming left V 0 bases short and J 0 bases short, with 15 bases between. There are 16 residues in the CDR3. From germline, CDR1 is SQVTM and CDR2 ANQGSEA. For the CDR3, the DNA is TGCAGCGTTGAAGATTCATCTAGGCGCAGCTCCTACGAGCAGTACTTC. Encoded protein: CSVEDSSRRSSYEQYF.

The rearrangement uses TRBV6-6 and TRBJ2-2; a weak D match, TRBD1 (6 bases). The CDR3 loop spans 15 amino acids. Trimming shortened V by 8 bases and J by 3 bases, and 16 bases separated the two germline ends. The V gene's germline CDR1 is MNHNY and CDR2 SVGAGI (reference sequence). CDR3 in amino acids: CASDTRAGDTGELFF. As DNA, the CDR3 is TGTGCCAGCGATACCAGGGCAGGGGACACCGGGGAGCTGTTTTTT.

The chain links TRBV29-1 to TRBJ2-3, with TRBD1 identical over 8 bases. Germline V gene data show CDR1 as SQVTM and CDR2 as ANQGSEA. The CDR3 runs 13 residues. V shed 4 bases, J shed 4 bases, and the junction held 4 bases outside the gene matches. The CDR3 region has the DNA TGCAGCGTTGGGACAGGGTCGGCAGATACGCAGTATTTT. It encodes CSVGTGSADTQYF.

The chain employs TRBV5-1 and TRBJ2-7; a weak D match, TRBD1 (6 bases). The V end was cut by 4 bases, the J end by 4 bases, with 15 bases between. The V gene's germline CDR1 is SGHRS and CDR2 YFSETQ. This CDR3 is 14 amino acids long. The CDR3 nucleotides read TGCGCCAGCAGCCACCGGGACAAGGAATACGAGCAGTACTTC. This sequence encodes CASSHRDKEYEQYF.

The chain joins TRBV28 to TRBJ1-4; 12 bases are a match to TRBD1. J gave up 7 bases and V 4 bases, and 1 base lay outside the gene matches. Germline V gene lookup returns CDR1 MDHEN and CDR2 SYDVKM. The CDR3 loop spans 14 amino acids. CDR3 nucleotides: TGTGCCAGCAGTTCGGGACAGGGGGCTGAAAAACTGTTTTTT. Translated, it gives CASSSGQGAEKLFF.

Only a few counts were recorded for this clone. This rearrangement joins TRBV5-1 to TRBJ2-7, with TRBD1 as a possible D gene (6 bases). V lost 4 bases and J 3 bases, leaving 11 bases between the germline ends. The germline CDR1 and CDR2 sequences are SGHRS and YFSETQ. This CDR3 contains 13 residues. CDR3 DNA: TGCGCCAGCAGCAGGGACACCTACTACGAGCAGTACTTC. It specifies CASSRDTYYEQYF.

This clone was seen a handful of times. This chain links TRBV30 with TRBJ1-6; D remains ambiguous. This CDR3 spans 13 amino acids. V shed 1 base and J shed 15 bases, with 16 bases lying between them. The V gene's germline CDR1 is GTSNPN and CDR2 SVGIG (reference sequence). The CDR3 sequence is CAWSGFEVGILHF. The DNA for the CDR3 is TGTGCCTGGAGTGGCTTCGAGGTGGGGATCCTCCACTTT. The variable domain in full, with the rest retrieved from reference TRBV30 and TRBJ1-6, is SQTIHQWPATLVQPVGSPLSLECTVEGTSNPNLYWYRQAAGRGLQLLFYSVGIGQISSEVPQNLSASRPQDRQFILSSKKLLLSDSGFYLCAWSGFEVGILHFGNGTRLTVT.

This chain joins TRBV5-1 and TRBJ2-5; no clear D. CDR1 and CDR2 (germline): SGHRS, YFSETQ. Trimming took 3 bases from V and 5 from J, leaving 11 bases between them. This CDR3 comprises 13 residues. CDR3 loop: CASSWVGGETQYF. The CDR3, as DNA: TGCGCCAGCAGCTGGGTCGGTGGGGAGACCCAGTACTTC.

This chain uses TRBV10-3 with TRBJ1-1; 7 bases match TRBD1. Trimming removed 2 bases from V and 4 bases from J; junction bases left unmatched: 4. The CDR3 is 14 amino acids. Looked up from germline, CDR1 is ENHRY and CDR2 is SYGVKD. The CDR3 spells CAISEPQGVTEAFF. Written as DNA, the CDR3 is TGTGCCATCAGTGAGCCGCAGGGGGTCACTGAAGCTTTCTTT.

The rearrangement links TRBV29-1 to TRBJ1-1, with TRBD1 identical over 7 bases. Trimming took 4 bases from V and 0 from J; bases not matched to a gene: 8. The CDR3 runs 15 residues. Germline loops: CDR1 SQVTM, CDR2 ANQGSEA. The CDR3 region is CSVAAGQELNTEAFF. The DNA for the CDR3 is TGCAGCGTTGCCGCAGGACAGGAACTGAACACTGAAGCTTTCTTT. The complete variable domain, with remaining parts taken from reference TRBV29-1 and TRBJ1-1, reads SAVISQKPSRDICQRGTSLTIQCQVDSQVTMMFWYRQQPGQSLTLIATANQGSEATYESGFVIDKFPISRPNLTFSTLTVSNMSPEDSSIYLCSVAAGQELNTEAFFGQGTRLTVV.

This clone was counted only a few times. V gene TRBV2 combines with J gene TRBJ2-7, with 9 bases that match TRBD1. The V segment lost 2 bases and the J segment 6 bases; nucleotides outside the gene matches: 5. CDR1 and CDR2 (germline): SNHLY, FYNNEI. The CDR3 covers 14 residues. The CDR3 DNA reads TGTGCCAGCAGTGAACGGGACAGGGATCCCGAGCAGTACTTC. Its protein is CASSERDRDPEQYF.

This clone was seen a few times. CDR3 DNA sequence: TGTGCCTGGTGCAGGGACAACTCCTACGAGCAGTACTTC. Its protein is CAWCRDNSYEQYF. The V call is TRBV30, the J call TRBJ2-7; D possibly corresponds to TRBD1 (6 bases). Germline CDR1 and CDR2: GTSNPN and SVGIG (reference sequence). Between the trimmed V and J ends, which lost 5 bases and 0 bases, there was a span of 11 bases. The CDR3 has 13 residues.

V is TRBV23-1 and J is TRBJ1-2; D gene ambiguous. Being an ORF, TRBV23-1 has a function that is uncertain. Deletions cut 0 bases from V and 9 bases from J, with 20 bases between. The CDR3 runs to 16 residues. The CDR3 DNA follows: TGCGCCAGCAGTCAATCCAGACTAGATTCGGGCTGTAGCTACACCTTC. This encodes CASSQSRLDSGCSYTF.

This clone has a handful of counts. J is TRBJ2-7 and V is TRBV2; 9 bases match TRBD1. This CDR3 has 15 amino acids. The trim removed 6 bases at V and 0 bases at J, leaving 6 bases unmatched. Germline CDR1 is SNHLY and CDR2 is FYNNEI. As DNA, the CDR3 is TGTGCCAGCAGGGCGGGACAGGGAAGCTCCTACGAGCAGTACTTC. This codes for CASRAGQGSSYEQYF.

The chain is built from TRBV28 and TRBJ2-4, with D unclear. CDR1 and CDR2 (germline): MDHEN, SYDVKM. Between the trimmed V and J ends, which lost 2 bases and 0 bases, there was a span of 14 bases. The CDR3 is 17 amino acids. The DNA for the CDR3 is TGTGCCAGCAGTTTAGGCGTGGGCAGTCTAGCCAAAAACATTCAGTACTTC. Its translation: CASSLGVGSLAKNIQYF.

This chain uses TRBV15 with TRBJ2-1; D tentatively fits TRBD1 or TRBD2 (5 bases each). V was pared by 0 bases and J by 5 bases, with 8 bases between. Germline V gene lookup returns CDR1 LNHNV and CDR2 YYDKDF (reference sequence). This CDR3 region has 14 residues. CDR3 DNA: TGTGCCACCAGCAGAGATCGGGGCAACAATGAGCAGTTCTTC. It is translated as CATSRDRGNNEQFF.